A single TCR beta chain is shown here with its context. Its antigen is currently unknown. A single base separates this from a much larger clone, so it may be a read error. The CDR3 sequence is 12 residues long. CDR1 is MNHEY, CDR2 SVGEGT, per germline. Trimming stripped 8 bases from V and 1 base from J, with 7 bases between. TCRdb re-called the 5' RACE reads with MiXCR, one entry per CDR3 protein. The sample lists tens of thousands of distinct CDR3 sequences; 6.2% were seen once. This record comes from a study of early T cells in non-severe SARS-CoV-2 infection. Study observations and caveats: Anti-spike CD8 responses were favored by VDJdb matching, which missed private and CD4 specificities.

The sequenced sample was whole blood. The J gene is TRBJ2-3, the V gene TRBV6-2 or TRBV6-3; D gene unclear. This TCR derives from an adult who was a healthcare worker with PCR-confirmed SARS-CoV-2 infection or an uninfected control (not recorded which). The CDR3: CASGLGTDTQYF. CDR3 nucleotides: TGTGCCAGCGGTTTGGGCACAGATACGCAGTATTTT.